Each of the 28 T cell receptor beta chains below was sequenced from the same sample in a study of blood T cell repertoires in COVID-19. The repertoire was sequenced with immunoSEQ multiplex PCR; TCRdb's copy has only in-frame clones and lacks some. The sample contains about 180,000 clones, 75% to 90% of which appear only once. Sequencing was performed on peripheral blood. These receptors came from a woman aged 70-85 years with COVID-19, enrolled during active disease.

V is TRBV5-1 and J is TRBJ2-5, with TRBD2 identical over 10 bases. Germline lookup yields CDR1 SGHRS and CDR2 YFSETQ. After removal of 0 bases from V and 4 bases from J, the junction contained 6 bases not matched to a gene. There are 16 residues in the CDR3. DNA for the CDR3: TGCGCCAGCAGCTTGGTCCCTAGCGGGAGCGGAGAGACCCAGTACTTC. Amino acids: CASSLVPSGSGETQYF.

The genes are TRBV30 and TRBJ1-4; 7 bases agree with TRBD1. CDR3 length equals 15 residues. After removal of 0 bases from V and 3 bases from J, the junction contained 4 bases not matched to a gene. Looked up from germline, CDR1 is GTSNPN and CDR2 is SVGIG (reference sequence). Here the CDR3 reads CAWSVKGAANEKLFF. CDR3 bases: TGTGCCTGGAGTGTAAAGGGGGCGGCTAATGAAAAACTGTTTTTT.

The chain joins TRBV5-1 to TRBJ2-1; TRBD1 matches at 9 bases. J was trimmed by 9 bases and V by 0 bases; bases with no gene match: 7. The length of the CDR3 is 15 residues. CDR1 is SGHRS, CDR2 YFSETQ, per germline. CDR3 DNA: TGCGCCAGCAGCTTGGGTAGGACAGGGGTGGGTGAGCAGTTCTTC. As protein: CASSLGRTGVGEQFF. Complete variable domain (other parts from reference TRBV5-1 and TRBJ2-1): KAGVTQTPRYLIKTRGQQVTLSCSPISGHRSVSWYQQTPGQGLQFLFEYFSETQRNKGNFPGRFSGRQFSNSRSEMNVSTLELGDSALYLCASSLGRTGVGEQFFGPGTRLTVL.

The V and J genes are TRBV4-1 and TRBJ1-5, with D perhaps TRBD1 (6 bases). Germline assignment: CDR1 MGHRA and CDR2 YSYEKL. Trimming removed 0 bases at V and 8 bases at J, with 17 bases between. This CDR3 contains 16 residues. The CDR3: CASSQDAAGAWKPQHF. The CDR3 DNA reads as TGCGCCAGCAGCCAAGATGCGGCAGGGGCTTGGAAGCCCCAGCATTTT.

V gene TRBV18 combines with J gene TRBJ2-5, with 15 bases lining up with TRBD2. Unmatched junction bases numbered 4, after V lost 0 bases and J lost 5 bases. The CDR3 has 17 amino acids. Germline lookup yields CDR1 KGHSH and CDR2 LQKENI. The CDR3 protein is CASSPPGLAGGTETQYF. The CDR3, as DNA: TGTGCCAGCTCACCACCGGGACTAGCGGGAGGCACGGAGACCCAGTACTTC. Drawing the rest from reference TRBV18 and TRBJ2-5, the complete variable domain is NAGVMQNPRHLVRRRGQEARLRCSPMKGHSHVYWYRQLPEEGLKFMVYLQKENIIDESGMPKERFSAEFPKEGPSILRIQQVVRGDSAAYFCASSPPGLAGGTETQYFGPGTRLLVL.

V and J are TRBV11-2 and TRBJ1-4, with 9 bases fitting TRBD1. The CDR3 consists of 15 residues. V gave up 1 base and J gave up 7 bases; unmatched junction bases: 4. CDR1 is SGHAT, CDR2 FQNNGV, per germline. This CDR3 reads CASSLGDRAGEKLFF. CDR3 nucleotide sequence: TGTGCCAGCAGCTTAGGGGACAGGGCAGGTGAAAAACTGTTTTTT.

The CDR3 bases are TGCAGCGTGGGGGGACGATTGAGCACAGATACGCAGTATTTT. Translation: CSVGGRLSTDTQYF. The J gene is TRBJ2-3, the V gene TRBV29-1, with a tentative D call TRBD2 (6 bases). CDR1 and CDR2 (germline): SQVTM, ANQGSEA. The V and J ends lost 6 bases and 0 bases respectively, with 13 bases between them. The CDR3 runs 14 residues.

The J gene is TRBJ2-7, the V gene TRBV7-2; 7 bases align to TRBD2. CDR1 is SGHTA and CDR2 is FQGNSA in the germline V gene. This CDR3 region has 14 residues. J gave up 2 bases and V 2 bases, and 3 bases lay outside the gene matches. The CDR3 bases are TGTGCCAGCAGCTTACTAGCGGATACCTACGAGCAGTACTTC. Residues: CASSLLADTYEQYF.

This chain joins TRBV6-5 and TRBJ1-1; 9 bases agree with TRBD1. CDR1 MNHEY and CDR2 SVGAGI come from the germline V gene. The length of the CDR3 is 15 residues. V was pared by 4 bases and J by 6 bases, with 9 bases of the junction left unmatched. In DNA, the CDR3 is TGTGCCAGCAGTTTTTCCGGGACAGGGAAATCTGAAGCTTTCTTT. Amino acids: CASSFSGTGKSEAFF.

V gene TRBV5-1 combines with J gene TRBJ2-7, with D perhaps TRBD2 (5 bases). From germline, CDR1 is SGHRS and CDR2 YFSETQ. The CDR3 has 15 residues. V was cut by 5 bases and J by 0 bases, with 15 bases left in between. The CDR3 spells CASRAEGMSSYEQYF. CDR3 in DNA: TGCGCCAGCAGGGCCGAGGGCATGAGCTCCTACGAGCAGTACTTC.

The chain recombines TRBV30 with TRBJ1-5; possibly TRBD1 for D (5 bases). Germline-derived CDR1 and CDR2 are GTSNPN and SVGIG (reference sequence). Trimming took off 2 bases at V and 0 bases at J, with 11 bases between the two ends. This CDR3 spans 15 amino acids. DNA for the CDR3: TGTGCCTGGAGTCCCGACAGAATTAGCAATCAGCCCCAGCATTTT. Its translation is CAWSPDRISNQPQHF. Combining the CDR3 with reference TRBV30 and TRBJ1-5 gives the whole variable domain SQTIHQWPATLVQPVGSPLSLECTVEGTSNPNLYWYRQAAGRGLQLLFYSVGIGQISSEVPQNLSASRPQDRQFILSSKKLLLSDSGFYLCAWSPDRISNQPQHFGDGTRLSIL.

This clone was counted once. The rearrangement uses TRBV19 and TRBJ2-7; maybe TRBD1 (7 bases). The CDR3 extends over 15 amino acids. Per the germline V gene, CDR1 is LNHDA and CDR2 is SQIVND (reference sequence). Deletions cut 3 bases from V and 3 bases from J, with 15 bases between. The CDR3 loop is CASSIGGTVFYEQYF. CDR3 in DNA: TGTGCCAGTAGTATTGGGGGGACAGTTTTCTACGAGCAGTACTTC. Together with reference TRBV19 and TRBJ2-7, the CDR3 gives the full variable domain: DGGITQSPKYLFRKEGQNVTLSCEQNLNHDAMYWYRQDPGQGLRLIYYSQIVNDFQKGDIAEGYSVSREKKESFPLTVTSAQKNPTAFYLCASSIGGTVFYEQYFGPGTRLTVT.

The chain employs TRBV5-1 and TRBJ2-6, with D perhaps matching TRBD1 (5 bases). The V gene lost 0 bases and the J gene lost 3 bases, with 13 bases spanning the gap. CDR1 is SGHRS, CDR2 YFSETQ, per germline. The CDR3 consists of 17 residues. DNA of the CDR3: TGCGCCAGCAGCTTGGGGCAGGGTGGCTTTGGGGCCAACGTCCTGACTTTC. Translating it yields CASSLGQGGFGANVLTF.

The chain couples TRBV18 to TRBJ2-3, with 7 bases identical to TRBD2. The CDR3 is 16 amino acids. The germline V gene encodes CDR1 KGHSH and CDR2 LQKENI. V gave up 0 bases and J gave up 0 bases; unmatched junction bases: 3. The CDR3 spells CASSPPSAGSTDTQYF. In DNA, the CDR3 is TGTGCCAGCTCACCACCGTCAGCGGGGAGCACAGATACGCAGTATTTT. Drawing the rest from reference TRBV18 and TRBJ2-3, the complete variable domain is NAGVMQNPRHLVRRRGQEARLRCSPMKGHSHVYWYRQLPEEGLKFMVYLQKENIIDESGMPKERFSAEFPKEGPSILRIQQVVRGDSAAYFCASSPPSAGSTDTQYFGPGTRLTVL.

A few counts support this clone. This chain uses TRBV5-1 with TRBJ1-1; 11 nucleotides match TRBD1. The junction had 5 bases not matched to a gene; V was cut back by 2 bases and J by 5 bases. This CDR3 contains 15 residues. In germline, CDR1 is SGHRS, CDR2 YFSETQ. DNA of the CDR3: TGCGCCAGCAGCTTTTCGGACAGGGGGCAAACTGAAGCTTTCTTT. It yields the protein CASSFSDRGQTEAFF. The full variable domain, with the rest looked up from reference TRBV5-1 and TRBJ1-1, is KAGVTQTPRYLIKTRGQQVTLSCSPISGHRSVSWYQQTPGQGLQFLFEYFSETQRNKGNFPGRFSGRQFSNSRSEMNVSTLELGDSALYLCASSFSDRGQTEAFFGQGTRLTVV.

The genes are TRBV24-1 and TRBJ1-2; 8 nucleotides agree with TRBD1. This CDR3 is 14 amino acids long. Germline V lookup: CDR1 KGHDR, CDR2 SFDVKD. V lost 3 bases to trimming and J lost 7 bases; unmatched junction nucleotides: 6. The CDR3, as DNA: TGTGCCACCAGTGATATGGACAGGGCCGGTGGCTACACCTTC. It specifies CATSDMDRAGGYTF.

The chain links TRBV4-3 to TRBJ2-1, with D perhaps matching TRBD1 (5 bases). The CDR3 length is 15 residues. From germline, CDR1 is LGHNA and CDR2 YSLEER. Trimming took off 0 bases at V and 5 bases at J, with 11 bases between the two ends. CDR3 sequence: CASSQEWGPNNEQFF. CDR3 coding DNA: TGCGCCAGCAGCCAAGAGTGGGGCCCCAACAATGAGCAGTTCTTC.

The gene calls are TRBV18 and TRBJ1-6; D is undetermined. This CDR3 contains 15 residues. Trimming took 8 bases from V and 7 from J, leaving 18 bases between them. The germline V gene encodes CDR1 KGHSH and CDR2 LQKENI. The CDR3 DNA reads as TGTGCCAGCACTCAAAGGCAGACGGAGAATTCACCCCTCCACTTT. This sequence encodes CASTQRQTENSPLHF. Using reference TRBV18 and TRBJ1-6 for the parts outside the CDR3, the full variable domain is NAGVMQNPRHLVRRRGQEARLRCSPMKGHSHVYWYRQLPEEGLKFMVYLQKENIIDESGMPKERFSAEFPKEGPSILRIQQVVRGDSAAYFCASTQRQTENSPLHFGNGTRLTVT.

V usage is TRBV28 and J usage is TRBJ2-7; no definite D call. The CDR3 length is 13 residues. Germline V gene sequence: CDR1 MDHEN, CDR2 SYDVKM. Trimming shortened V by 2 bases and J by 7 bases, and 12 bases separated the two germline ends. The CDR3 DNA is TGTGCCAGCAGTTTAGCCCCTTCGAGGGAGCAGTACTTC. This encodes CASSLAPSREQYF. The entire variable domain, with the rest obtained from reference TRBV28 and TRBJ2-7, is as follows: DVKVTQSSRYLVKRTGEKVFLECVQDMDHENMFWYRQDPGLGLRLIYFSYDVKMKEKGDIPEGYSVSREKKERFSLILESASTNQTSMYLCASSLAPSREQYFGPGTRLTVT.

The genes are TRBV14 and TRBJ2-1, with TRBD2 as a possible D gene (5 bases). Germline CDR1 reads SGHDN; CDR2 reads FVKESK. There are 13 residues in the CDR3. Trimming left V 2 bases short and J 9 bases short, with 11 bases between. The CDR3 coding sequence is TGTGCCAGCAGCCAAACTCTAGCCTCTGAGCAGTTCTTC. It is translated as CASSQTLASEQFF.

The chain is built from TRBV10-1 and TRBJ1-5; TRBD1 is a possible D gene (5 bases). Deletions cut 6 bases from V and 11 bases from J, with 11 bases between. The CDR3 runs 11 residues. Per germline, CDR1 WNHNN and CDR2 SYGVQD (reference sequence). The CDR3 here is CASRTVRSQHF. The CDR3 bases are TGCGCCAGCAGGACAGTCCGGTCCCAGCATTTT.

This rearrangement joins TRBV9 to TRBJ2-1; 7 nucleotides match TRBD1. The CDR3 is 16 residues long. Germline V gene data show CDR1 as SGDLS and CDR2 as YYNGEE. V dropped 3 bases and J dropped 8; count of bases not matched to a gene: 14. The CDR3 DNA reads TGTGCCAGCAGCGCCCGGACAGGCCTAATGAGGGATGAGCAGTTCTTC. Protein product: CASSARTGLMRDEQFF.

In its sample, this clone was seen a few times. This rearrangement joins TRBV7-6 to TRBJ2-5; 16 bases are a match to TRBD2. CDR3 length: 19 amino acids. Trimming took 0 bases from V and 5 from J; bases not matched to a gene: 9. The germline V gene encodes CDR1 SGHVS and CDR2 FNYEAQ. The CDR3 coding sequence is TGTGCCAGCAGCTTAGCTCCCAGAGGGACTAGCGGGAGGGCGGAGACCCAGTACTTC. Translating it yields CASSLAPRGTSGRAETQYF. The entire variable domain, with the rest obtained from reference TRBV7-6 and TRBJ2-5, is as follows: GAGVSQSPRYKVTKRGQDVALRCDPISGHVSLYWYRQALGQGPEFLTYFNYEAQQDKSGLPNDRFSAERPEGSISTLTIQRTEQRDSAMYRCASSLAPRGTSGRAETQYFGPGTRLLVL.

This clone was detected a few times. The genes are TRBV25-1 and TRBJ1-6, with TRBD1 identical over 7 bases. There are 15 residues in the CDR3. Germline CDR1 reads MGHDK; CDR2 reads SYGVNS. Trimming removed 5 bases from V and 7 bases from J; junction bases left unmatched: 8. Written as DNA, the CDR3 is TGTGCCAGCAGTCCCTCGGGACAGCTCAATTCACCCCTCCACTTT. Its translation: CASSPSGQLNSPLHF.

Comment on this clone: A read error likely explains this, since a far larger clone differs by one base. This chain connects TRBV6-5 to TRBJ1-2; 7 nucleotides align to TRBD1. The germline gives CDR1 MNHEY, CDR2 SVGAGI. V lost 6 bases to trimming and J lost 3 bases; unmatched junction nucleotides: 4. The CDR3 extends over 13 amino acids. The CDR3 here is CASSPTGDYGYTF. The DNA of the CDR3 is TGTGCCAGCAGCCCCACAGGGGACTATGGCTACACCTTC.

This chain uses TRBV30 with TRBJ1-5; TRBD1 is a possible D gene (5 bases). Germline CDR1 reads GTSNPN; CDR2 reads SVGIG (reference sequence). This CDR3 region has 15 residues. Trimming took off 0 bases at V and 2 bases at J, with 11 bases between the two ends. CDR3: CAWSVGVTGNQPQHF. The CDR3 DNA follows: TGTGCCTGGAGTGTAGGGGTGACGGGCAATCAGCCCCAGCATTTT.

This sequence joins TRBV11-2 and TRBJ2-3, with TRBD2 identical over 7 bases. V trimming: 1 base; J trimming: 0 bases; junction bases outside the gene matches: 4. The CDR3 runs to 16 residues. Per germline, CDR1 SGHAT and CDR2 FQNNGV. In DNA, the CDR3 is TGTGCCAGCAGCTTAGGGCCTAGCGGTAGCACAGATACGCAGTATTTT. Translation: CASSLGPSGSTDTQYF.

The chain employs TRBV7-3 and TRBJ2-6, with D hard to call. The V gene's germline CDR1 is SGHTA and CDR2 FQGTGA. This CDR3 spans 13 amino acids. V lost 5 bases to trimming and J lost 3 bases, with 5 bases between them. The CDR3 here is CASSPDGANVLTF. CDR3 in DNA: TGTGCCAGCAGCCCAGATGGGGCCAACGTCCTGACTTTC.